This T cell receptor (beta chain) was captured in a study of shared clonotypes between healthy human individuals. Clones were read by immunoSEQ multiplex PCR, and TCRdb kept only the in-frame ones, dropping some. Here the sample spans 600,000 to 750,000 clones, 90% being singletons. Concerning this clone itself: What it binds is unknown. This clone may be a read error of a much larger clone one base away.

Points from the study as a whole: Shared clonotypes across all four donors exceeded non-shared ones in generation probability. As a rule, naive subsets had a larger estimated richness than memory subsets.

The CDR3 covers 12 residues. CDR1 is SGHTA, CDR2 FQGNSA, per germline. Trimming cost V 1 base and J 2 bases, with 3 bases left between them. Donors were healthy HIV-negative adults without recent acute infections or vaccinations. Pooled CD45RO+ cells and CCR7-negative CD45RA+ TemRA cells made up CD8 memory. The TCR comes from a man younger than 30 in good health. Some clones in this sample may be carry-over from other donors' samples. The rearrangement uses TRBV7-2 and TRBJ2-7; D gene unclear. The sequenced material came from memory CD8+ T cells from PBMCs. As to subset: CD45RO+ cells pooled with CCR7-negative TemRA cells. CDR3 in DNA: TGTGCCAGCAGCTTAGGGGCCTACGAGCAGTACTTC. Protein product: CASSLGAYEQYF. Drawing the rest from reference TRBV7-2 and TRBJ2-7, the complete variable domain is GAGVSQSPSNKVTEKGKDVELRCDPISGHTALYWYRQSLGQGLEFLIYFQGNSAPDKSGLPSDRFSAERTGGSVSTLTIQRTQQEDSAVYLCASSLGAYEQYFGPGTRLTVT.